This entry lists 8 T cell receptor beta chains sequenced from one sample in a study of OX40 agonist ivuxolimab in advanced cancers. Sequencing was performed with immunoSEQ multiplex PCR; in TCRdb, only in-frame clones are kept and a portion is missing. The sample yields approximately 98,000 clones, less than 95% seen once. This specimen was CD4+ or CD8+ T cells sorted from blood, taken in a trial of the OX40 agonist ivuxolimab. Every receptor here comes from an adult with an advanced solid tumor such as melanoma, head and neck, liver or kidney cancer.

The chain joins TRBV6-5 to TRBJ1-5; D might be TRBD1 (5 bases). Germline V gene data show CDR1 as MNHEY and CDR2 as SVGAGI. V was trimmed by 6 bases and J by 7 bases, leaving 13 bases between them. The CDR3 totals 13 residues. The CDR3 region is CASRRGLGQPQHF. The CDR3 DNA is TGTGCCAGCAGGCGGGGGTTAGGGCAGCCCCAGCATTTT.

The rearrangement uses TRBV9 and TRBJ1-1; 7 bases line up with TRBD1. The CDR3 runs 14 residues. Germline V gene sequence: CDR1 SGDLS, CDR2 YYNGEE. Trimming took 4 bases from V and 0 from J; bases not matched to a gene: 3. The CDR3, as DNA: TGTGCCAGCAGCCGGGACAGCATGAACACTGAAGCTTTCTTT. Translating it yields CASSRDSMNTEAFF.

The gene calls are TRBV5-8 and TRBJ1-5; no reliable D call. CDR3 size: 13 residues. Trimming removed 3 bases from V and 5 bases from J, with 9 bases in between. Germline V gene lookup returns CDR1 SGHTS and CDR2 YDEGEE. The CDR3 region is CASSSHYDQPQHF. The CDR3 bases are TGTGCCAGCAGCTCGCACTACGATCAGCCCCAGCATTTT.

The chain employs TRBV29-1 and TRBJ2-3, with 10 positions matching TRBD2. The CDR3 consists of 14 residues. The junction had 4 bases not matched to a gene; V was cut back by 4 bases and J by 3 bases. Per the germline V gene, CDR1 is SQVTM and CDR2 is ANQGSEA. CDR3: CSVALLAGTDTQYF. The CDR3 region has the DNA TGCAGCGTTGCCTTACTAGCGGGGACAGATACGCAGTATTTT.

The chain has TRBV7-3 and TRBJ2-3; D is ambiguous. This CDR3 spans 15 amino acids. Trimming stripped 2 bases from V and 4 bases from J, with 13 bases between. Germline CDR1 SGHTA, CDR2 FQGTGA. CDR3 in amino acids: CASSLGSAKSDTQYF. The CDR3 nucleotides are TGTGCCAGCAGCTTAGGGTCCGCTAAATCAGATACGCAGTATTTT.

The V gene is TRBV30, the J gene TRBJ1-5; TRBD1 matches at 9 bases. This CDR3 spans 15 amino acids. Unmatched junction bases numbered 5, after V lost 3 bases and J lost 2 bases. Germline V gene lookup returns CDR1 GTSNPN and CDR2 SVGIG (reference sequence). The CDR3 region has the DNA TGTGCCTGGAGAAAACAGGGGGCCGGCAATCAGCCCCAGCATTTT. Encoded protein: CAWRKQGAGNQPQHF.

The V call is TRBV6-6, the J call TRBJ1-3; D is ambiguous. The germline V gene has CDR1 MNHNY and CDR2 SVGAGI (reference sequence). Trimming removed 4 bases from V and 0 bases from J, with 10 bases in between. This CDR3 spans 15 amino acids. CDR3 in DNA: TGTGCCAGCAGTTCCCGCAGGAGCTCTGGAAACACCATATATTTT. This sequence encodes CASSSRRSSGNTIYF.

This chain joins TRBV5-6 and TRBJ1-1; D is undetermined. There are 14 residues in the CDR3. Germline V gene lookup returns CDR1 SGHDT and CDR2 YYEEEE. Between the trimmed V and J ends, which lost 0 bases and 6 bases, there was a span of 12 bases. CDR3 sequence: CASSLVGGFAEAFF. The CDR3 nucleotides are TGTGCCAGCAGCTTGGTGGGAGGGTTCGCTGAAGCTTTCTTT.